This entry features one TCR beta chain sequence. These data come from a study of human T cells and chemical hapten exposure. Time point indicated: patch test 1, 2 weeks after DPC sensitization. Regarding treatment: therapeutic diphenylcyclopropenone sensitization with weekly scalp DPC. The CDR3 sequence is 17 residues long. Unmatched junction bases numbered 17, after V lost 6 bases and J lost 9 bases. In germline, CDR1 is MDHEN, CDR2 SYDVKM. TCRdb redid the calling of the RACE reads with MiXCR, one entry per CDR3 protein. The sample has around 120,000 distinct CDR3 sequences; roughly 13% are singletons.

The input for sequencing was whole blood, taken in connection with sensitization to the hapten diphenylcyclopropenone (DPC). The chain links TRBV28 to TRBJ1-6; 7 bases are a match to TRBD1. The TCR originated in a man aged 18 to 30 with alopecia areata. Some clones in this sample may be carry-over from other donors' samples. The chain's CDR3 is CASRAGGSEHQLSPLHF. The CDR3 DNA is TGTGCCAGCAGGGCAGGGGGTTCTGAGCATCAGCTTTCACCCCTCCACTTT.